This is a list of T cell receptor beta chains from one sample in a study of blood T cell repertoires in COVID-19. Clones were sequenced by immunoSEQ multiplex PCR, and TCRdb holds only the in-frame ones, with some missing. Counted here are about 390,000 clones, 85% to 90% occurring once; the ten biggest clones make up around 9.3%. The sample taken for sequencing was PBMCs or T cells enriched from blood (not recorded which). Every receptor here comes from a woman aged 50 to 60 who had recovered from COVID-19. The CDR3 runs from the conserved cysteine through the conserved F or W. Fields, in order: V gene, J gene, clone size, D gene, CDR3 protein, CDR3 DNA. D genes are given only for firm matches. Clone size is given for some rows only: seen once, a few or many times, or a class if the clone is expanded.

>TRBV5-5|TRBJ2-7|once|NA
CASSPGGAFTYEQYF
TGTGCCAGCAGCCCCGGCGGGGCCTTTACCTACGAGCAGTACTTC
>TRBV3-1/TRBV3-2|TRBJ1-5|NA|NA
CASSQGGQRNQPQHF
TGTGCCAGCAGCCAAGGGGGGCAACGGAATCAGCCCCAGCATTTT
>TRBV6-5|TRBJ1-1|NA|NA
CASSYSQGSIAFF
TGTGCCAGCAGTTACTCACAGGGTTCGATAGCTTTCTTT
>TRBV6-5|TRBJ1-2|NA|NA
CASSYGPTRGGYTF
TGTGCCAGCAGTTACGGCCCAACGAGAGGAGGCTACACCTTC
>TRBV29-1|TRBJ1-1|NA|TRBD1
CSVDTFGDRELNTEAFF
TGCAGCGTTGACACTTTTGGGGACAGGGAATTGAACACTGAAGCTTTCTTT
>TRBV3-1/TRBV3-2|TRBJ1-1|NA|NA
CASSLVRGAGSTEAFF
TGTGCCAGCAGCCTCGTCCGCGGGGCTGGGAGCACTGAAGCTTTCTTT
>TRBV6-1|TRBJ2-5|NA|NA
CASSAAPGYQETQYF
TGTGCCAGCAGTGCAGCACCCGGGTACCAAGAGACCCAGTACTTC
>TRBV2|TRBJ1-3|NA|NA
CASSDLGGSSGNTIYF
TGTGCCAGCAGTGATCTGGGGGGTAGCTCTGGAAACACCATATATTTT
>TRBV19|TRBJ1-5|few|TRBD1
CASTGQGNQPQHF
TGTGCCAGTACGGGACAGGGGAATCAGCCCCAGCATTTT
>TRBV5-8|TRBJ2-5|NA|NA
CASSFLGGDGETQYF
TGTGCCAGCAGCTTTCTCGGCGGGGACGGAGAGACCCAGTACTTC
>TRBV7-9|TRBJ1-1|NA|TRBD1
CASRPDRATEAFF
TGTGCCAGCAGGCCAGACAGGGCAACTGAAGCTTTCTTT
>TRBV7-3|TRBJ2-6|NA|NA
CASSFVAWTAPTSGANVLTF
TGTGCCAGCAGCTTTGTCGCCTGGACAGCCCCAACCTCTGGGGCCAACGTCCTGACTTTC
>TRBV5-1|TRBJ1-1|NA|NA
CATKSRRENTEAFF
TGCGCCACCAAGTCGCGCCGGGAGAACACTGAAGCTTTCTTT
>TRBV2|TRBJ2-7|NA|NA
CASSVTAISYEQYF
TGTGCCAGCAGTGTAACTGCAATTTCCTACGAGCAGTACTTC
>TRBV7-2|TRBJ1-5|few|NA
CASSLGRGGSVNQPQHF
TGTGCCAGCAGCTTGGGTCGGGGGGGCTCGGTTAATCAGCCCCAGCATTTT
>TRBV6-5|TRBJ1-5|NA|NA
CASSYSVGTPQHF
TGTGCCAGCAGTTACTCAGTGGGGACTCCCCAGCATTTT
>TRBV4-3|TRBJ1-1|NA|NA
CASSQVEGTEAFF
TGCGCCAGCAGCCAAGTTGAGGGCACTGAAGCTTTCTTT
>TRBV29-1|TRBJ2-5|NA|NA
CSVEDPDTQETQYF
TGCAGCGTTGAAGATCCTGACACACAAGAGACCCAGTACTTC
>TRBV7-3|TRBJ2-5|NA|NA
CASSLGSPGETQYF
TGTGCCAGCAGCTTAGGGTCCCCAGGGGAGACCCAGTACTTC
>TRBV7-9|TRBJ1-2|NA|TRBD1
CASSSRTGRNYGYTF
TGTGCCAGCAGCTCCCGGACAGGGAGGAACTATGGCTACACCTTC
>TRBV12-3/TRBV12-4|TRBJ2-4|NA|TRBD1
CASRQGARDIQYF
TGTGCCAGCAGGCAGGGGGCGAGGGACATTCAGTACTTC
>TRBV9|TRBJ1-2|NA|NA
CASSVEGGFYGYTF
TGTGCCAGCAGCGTAGAAGGAGGGTTTTATGGCTACACCTTC
>TRBV15|TRBJ1-4|NA|NA
CATSRQGREKLFF
TGTGCCACCAGCAGGCAGGGTCGGGAAAAACTGTTTTTT
>TRBV2|TRBJ1-2|NA|TRBD1
CASSEATGNYGYTF
TGTGCCAGCAGTGAAGCGACAGGGAACTATGGCTACACCTTC
>TRBV27|TRBJ1-2|NA|TRBD1
CASSFGMGTVYGYTF
TGTGCCAGCAGTTTCGGGATGGGGACAGTCTATGGCTACACCTTC
>TRBV7-8|TRBJ1-3|NA|NA
CASSLNPSDF
TGTGCCAGCAGCTTAAATCCGTCGGATTTT
>TRBV7-2|TRBJ1-1|NA|TRBD1
CASSGKGAPAEAFF
TGTGCCAGCAGCGGGAAGGGGGCGCCGGCTGAAGCTTTCTTT
>TRBV4-1|TRBJ1-1|NA|NA
CASSQGEATEAFF
TGCGCCAGCAGCCAAGGCGAGGCGACTGAAGCTTTCTTT
>TRBV4-3|TRBJ2-2|NA|NA
CASSQDGGRSGTGELFF
TGCGCCAGCAGCCAAGATGGAGGGCGTAGTGGCACCGGGGAGCTGTTTTTT
>TRBV4-3|TRBJ2-1|NA|TRBD2
CASSHPSAGGNEQFF
TGCGCCAGCAGCCACCCTTCCGCGGGGGGCAATGAGCAGTTCTTC
>TRBV23-1|TRBJ1-5|NA|NA
CASSQPRAGGADQPQHF
TGCGCCAGCAGTCAACCGCGGGCGGGGGGCGCGGATCAGCCCCAGCATTTT
>TRBV5-4|TRBJ2-7|NA|NA
CASSRGYEQYF
TGTGCCAGCAGCCGGGGCTACGAGCAGTACTTC
>TRBV7-6|TRBJ2-5|NA|NA
CASSLGSTRTETQYF
TGTGCCAGCAGCTTAGGATCAACTAGGACGGAGACCCAGTACTTC
>TRBV6-5|TRBJ2-1|NA|NA
CASRAQSRDEQFF
TGTGCCAGCAGGGCCCAGTCTCGGGATGAGCAGTTCTTC
>TRBV7-2|TRBJ1-6|NA|NA
CASSLNPQGAVSYNSPLHF
TGTGCCAGCAGCTTAAATCCCCAGGGTGCCGTCTCCTATAATTCACCCCTCCACTTT
>TRBV12-3/TRBV12-4|TRBJ1-1|NA|NA
CASLEEGNTEAFF
TGTGCCAGCCTAGAGGAGGGGAACACTGAAGCTTTCTTT
>TRBV11-2|TRBJ1-6|once|TRBD1
CASSRLTGGGNSPLHF
TGTGCCAGCAGCCGACTTACAGGGGGCGGCAATTCACCCCTCCACTTT
>TRBV3-1/TRBV3-2|TRBJ2-3|NA|TRBD2
CASSQHPGLAGGTDTQYF
TGTGCCAGCAGCCAGCACCCGGGACTAGCGGGGGGAACAGATACGCAGTATTTT
>TRBV24-1|TRBJ1-1|NA|NA
CATSDLRRGGAFF
TGTGCCACCAGTGATTTGCGGAGGGGGGGGGCTTTCTTT
>TRBV10-2|TRBJ1-5|NA|NA
CASSDLGGNQPQHF
TGCGCCAGCAGTGATTTGGGGGGAAATCAGCCCCAGCATTTT
>TRBV27|TRBJ1-2|NA|NA
CASTPFRGVGYGYTF
TGTGCCAGCACCCCGTTTCGGGGGGTCGGCTATGGCTACACCTTC
>TRBV6-2/TRBV6-3|TRBJ2-2|NA|TRBD2
CASSYPLAGGPGELFF
TGTGCCAGCAGTTACCCACTAGCGGGGGGCCCCGGGGAGCTGTTTTTT
>TRBV2|TRBJ2-3|NA|TRBD2
CASERGVVDTQYF
TGTGCCAGCGAGCGGGGGGTGGTAGATACGCAGTATTTT
>TRBV6-5|TRBJ2-3|NA|TRBD2
CASGAGSGGADTQYF
TGTGCCAGCGGGGCCGGCAGCGGGGGGGCGGATACGCAGTATTTT
>TRBV9|TRBJ2-2|NA|NA
CASSVATATNTGELFF
TGTGCCAGCAGCGTAGCTACAGCAACGAACACCGGGGAGCTGTTTTTT
>TRBV7-8|TRBJ1-2|NA|NA
CASSSSWTAIGEGYTF
TGTGCCAGCAGCTCATCATGGACTGCAATCGGGGAGGGCTACACCTTC
>TRBV4-2|TRBJ1-5|NA|NA
CASSQDEANNQPQHF
TGTGCCAGCAGCCAAGATGAAGCCAACAATCAGCCCCAGCATTTT
>TRBV1|TRBJ1-1|once|NA
CTSSQGQGAFF
TGCACCAGCAGCCAGGGACAGGGAGCTTTCTTT